This T cell receptor beta chain comes out of a study of blood T cell repertoires in COVID-19. Across the whole study: Collection of acute and convalescent COVID-19 samples took place in the United States, Italy and Spain. PBMCs, B-cell-depleted T cells, or T cells were the source of the cDNA or gDNA that made up the material.

Germline assignment: CDR1 SGHTA and CDR2 FQGNSA. Trimming took 0 bases from V and 5 from J, leaving 7 bases between them. The CDR3 loop spans 13 amino acids. Per the original data handling: It was from reference gene primer amplification that nucleated cell counts were estimated. TCRdb keeps only in-frame clones here, not all; method: immunoSEQ multiplex PCR. V and J calls and clone size follow that table, whereas D and trimming were derived from the DNA. The sample holds some 150,000 clones, 75% to 85% seen once. Sequencing used peripheral blood. The chain recombines TRBV7-2 with TRBJ2-5; D uncertain. This clonotype originated in a woman between 50 and 59 years old with acute or convalescent COVID-19. In DNA form, the CDR3 reads TGTGCCAGCAGCTTAGCCTTTCTGGAGACCCAGTACTTC. Its translation: CASSLAFLETQYF.